One and the same sample provided the 9 T cell receptor beta chains below, sequenced in a study of T-cell reconstitution after alpha-beta-depleted transplantation in children (dated by TCRdb to 2016 to 2017). Library construction relied on PCR. The reads were generated on an Illumina HiSeq 2500. To normalize quantification of the TCRbeta repertoire, the TCR libraries were built with molecular barcoding that relied on unique molecular identifiers. The public reads were reanalyzed by TCRdb: fastp trimming at Q25, MiXCR alignment, in-frame beta chains only. Every entry covers one CDR3 protein and lists the most common genes and DNA from its rows. The sample table lists about 340,000 distinct CDR3 sequences, roughly 15% of them with a count of one. Jointly, the top ten make up roughly 4.5% of the sample. The sequencing here drew on PBMCs, taken from the stem cell graft. The receptors come from a human donor who donated a stem cell graft to a child with Fanconi anemia.

There are many counts of this clonotype. The CDR3, as DNA: TGTGCCAGCAGTGACCTCCTCCCGGGCAACCGGTTACGAAACATTCAGTACTTC. It specifies CASSDLLPGNRLRNIQYF. The rearrangement joins TRBV2 to TRBJ2-4; no definite D call. The CDR3 loop spans 18 amino acids. V was clipped by 3 bases and J by 6 bases, with 24 bases between them. CDR1 and CDR2 (germline): SNHLY, FYNNEI.

V usage is TRBV7-2 and J usage is TRBJ1-5; no definite D call. This CDR3 region has 13 residues. With 3 bases removed from V and 11 bases from J, the gap between germline ends came to 14 bases. From germline, CDR1 is SGHTA and CDR2 FQGNSA. The CDR3 is CASSLERAVSQHF. The CDR3 nucleotides read TGTGCCAGCAGCTTGGAGAGGGCGGTCTCCCAGCATTTT.

This clonotype was counted between two and nine times. CDR3 amino acids: CASSLLTGPYEQYF. Written as DNA, the CDR3 is TGTGCCAGCAGCTTACTAACAGGGCCCTACGAGCAGTACTTC. The gene calls are TRBV7-2 and TRBJ2-7; D may be TRBD1 (6 bases). Germline V gene data show CDR1 as SGHTA and CDR2 as FQGNSA. With 2 bases removed from V and 2 bases from J, the gap between germline ends came to 10 bases. The CDR3 length is 14 residues.

The V gene is TRBV7-9, the J gene TRBJ1-4; tentative D call: TRBD1 (5 bases). The germline V gene encodes CDR1 SEHNR and CDR2 FQNEAQ (reference sequence). V lost 0 bases and J lost 5, with 13 bases in between. The CDR3 runs 16 residues. The CDR3 is CASSLARDGWNEKLFF. Here the CDR3 DNA reads TGTGCCAGCAGCTTAGCGAGGGACGGTTGGAATGAAAAACTGTTTTTT.

A remark on this clonotype: The CDR3 does not end in the conserved phenylalanine or tryptophan, so this is likely a read error. The chain joins TRBV29-1 to TRBJ2-5; 7 bases match TRBD1. The length of the CDR3 is 13 residues. J gave up 7 bases and V 4 bases, and 9 bases lay outside the gene matches. CDR1 and CDR2 from the germline V gene are SQVTM and ANQGSEA. The CDR3 protein is CSVGDSPEGTQYL. Here the CDR3 DNA reads TGCAGCGTTGGGGACAGCCCCGAAGGGACCCAGTACTTG.

Only a few counts were recorded for this clonotype. Being one base from a much bigger clone, this may be a read error. The chain couples TRBV7-3 to TRBJ1-1, with D unresolved. Germline loops: CDR1 SGHTA, CDR2 FQGTGA. This CDR3 has 13 amino acids. V was cut by 5 bases and J by 1 base, with 8 bases left in between. CDR3 region: CASSAQKNTEAFF. The CDR3 DNA is TGTGCCAGCAGCGCCCAGAAGAACACTGAAGCTTTCTTT. Together with reference TRBV7-3 and TRBJ1-1, the CDR3 gives the full variable domain: GAGVSQTPSNKVTEKGKYVELRCDPISGHTALYWYRQSLGQGPEFLIYFQGTGAADDSGLPNDRFFAVRPEGSVSTLKIQRTERGDSAVYLCASSAQKNTEAFFGQGTRLTVV.

This chain links TRBV7-8 with TRBJ2-3; 10 nucleotides line up with TRBD2. The CDR3 runs to 16 residues. From germline, CDR1 is SGHVS and CDR2 FQNEAQ. V gave up 0 bases and J gave up 5 bases; unmatched junction bases: 5. CDR3 in amino acids: CASSLAAGGPGDTQYF. The CDR3 DNA follows: TGTGCCAGCAGCTTAGCAGCGGGGGGGCCAGGAGATACGCAGTATTTT.

The chain combines TRBV24-1 with TRBJ1-2, with no clear D. In germline, CDR1 is KGHDR, CDR2 SFDVKD. V was pared by 2 bases and J by 4 bases, with 7 bases between. This CDR3 contains 13 residues. CDR3 nucleotides: TGTGCCACCAGTGATTCTAACAGCTATGGCTACACCTTC. Its protein is CATSDSNSYGYTF.

The chain is built from TRBV11-1 and TRBJ1-2; D is possibly TRBD1 (5 bases). The V end lost 2 bases, the J end lost 4 bases, and 14 bases lay between the germline ends. From germline, CDR1 is SGHAT and CDR2 FQDESV (reference sequence). The CDR3 length is 15 residues. The CDR3 protein is CASSLMLGDPYGYTF. The CDR3 coding sequence is TGTGCCAGCAGCTTAATGTTGGGGGACCCCTATGGCTACACCTTC.